The source of this TCR beta chain is a study of T-cell memory formation after mild COVID-19. Trimming removed 6 bases from V and 0 bases from J, with 9 bases in between. CDR3 size: 14 residues. CDR1 SGDLS and CDR2 YYNGEE come from the germline V gene. MiXCR, run by TCRdb on the 5' RACE reads, gives a single entry per CDR3 protein. This repertoire shows 150,000 or so distinct CDR3 sequences, about 14% found once; its top ten account for around an eighth. The origin of this receptor is an adult woman who had mild COVID-19 (a few samples of this study predate the infection). Cell type and time point are not known. The genes are TRBV9 and TRBJ1-4; D remains ambiguous. Sequencing was done on a sample of PBMCs or a T cell subset sorted from them (not recorded which). CDR3 DNA: TGTGCCAGCAATTCGGGTGCAACTAATGAAAAACTGTTTTTT. Amino acid sequence: CASNSGATNEKLFF.